One sample yielded the 17 T cell receptor beta chains listed below, sequenced in a study of CD4 and CD8 cells across lung adenocarcinoma regions. TCRdb re-called the PCR reads through MiXCR, storing one row per CDR3 protein. Seen here are approximately 3,500 distinct CDR3 sequences, roughly three fifths observed once, and the top ten hold roughly 15%. Sequencing was carried out using CD4+ T cells from the margin of a lung tumor. The receptors derive from a male donor with lung adenocarcinoma. The CD4 and CD8 labels of this study may be unreliable.

Only one count was recorded for this clonotype. The rearrangement links TRBV12-3 or TRBV12-4 to TRBJ2-1, with D possibly TRBD2 on 5 matching bases. The CDR3 covers 15 residues. Trimming took off 8 bases at V and 5 bases at J, with 19 bases between the two ends. CDR3 DNA sequence: TGTGCCAGCGTCCTAGCTGGTGGTTTAAACAATGAGCAGTTCTTC. Translating gives CASVLAGGLNNEQFF.

The chain couples TRBV7-2 to TRBJ2-1; tentatively, D is TRBD2 (6 bases). The DNA end is more similar to TRBJ2-7, so the J call may be wrong. Germline V gene data show CDR1 as SGHTA and CDR2 as FQGNSA. This CDR3 has 15 residues. CDR3 bases: TGTGCCAGCAGCTTAGTACGGGACTTAGCCTACGAGCAGTACTTC. It translates to CASSLVRDLAYEQYF.

This clonotype occurred a few times. This chain connects TRBV6-1 to TRBJ2-1; D remains ambiguous. The J call may not be correct, given that the DNA end is closer to TRBJ2-7. This CDR3 is built from 13 residues. CDR1 is MNHNS and CDR2 is SASEGT in the germline V gene. The CDR3 loop reads CASSSTPAIEQYF. In DNA, the CDR3 is TGTGCCAGCAGCTCGACTCCAGCGATTGAGCAGTACTTC.

This chain uses TRBV6-1 with TRBJ2-2, with a tentative D call TRBD1 (5 bases). This CDR3 is 15 amino acids long. Germline CDR1 MNHNS, CDR2 SASEGT. V was clipped by 8 bases and J by 0 bases, with 13 bases between them. The DNA of the CDR3 is TGTGCCAGCGATAGGACACGGACGAACACCGGGGAGCTGTTTTTT. This sequence encodes CASDRTRTNTGELFF.

This rearrangement joins TRBV6-4 to TRBJ2-2; no clear D gene. CDR3 length equals 14 residues. V was trimmed by 6 bases and J by 7 bases, leaving 15 bases between them. Germline assignment: CDR1 MRHNA and CDR2 SNTAGT. CDR3 DNA sequence: TGTGCCAGCAGAGAGATCTGGGGAAGCGGGGAGCTGTTTTTT. Translating it yields CASREIWGSGELFF.

The chain carries TRBV6-1 and TRBJ2-5; no clear D. The J call may be faulty, since TRBJ2-7 better matches the DNA end. The CDR3 is made up of 12 amino acids. Per the germline V gene, CDR1 is MNHNS and CDR2 is SASEGT. Here the CDR3 reads CASSIHNYEQYF. In nucleotides, the CDR3 is TGTGCCAGCAGCATCCATAACTACGAGCAGTACTTC.

A few counts support this clonotype. V and J are TRBV6-5 and TRBJ2-7, with 11 bases matching TRBD2. Germline trimming cut 2 bases from V and 5 bases from J; bases unmatched to any gene: 8. This CDR3 is 16 amino acids long. CDR1 is MNHEY and CDR2 is SVGAGI in the germline V gene. CDR3 amino acids: CASSYRGLAARDEQYF. CDR3 nucleotide sequence: TGTGCCAGCAGTTACCGGGGACTAGCGGCTCGGGACGAGCAGTACTTC.

This chain uses TRBV5-4 with TRBJ2-1; D perhaps matches TRBD1 (7 bases). This CDR3 spans 16 amino acids. Per germline, CDR1 SGHNT and CDR2 YYREEE (reference sequence). With 0 bases removed from V and 5 bases from J, the gap between germline ends came to 15 bases. The CDR3 DNA sequence: TGTGCCAGCAGCTTGGCCAGGGGGGCAGGCAACAATGAGCAGTTCTTC. Protein sequence: CASSLARGAGNNEQFF.

Here the CDR3 DNA reads TGTGCCAGCAGTTTCGGGGCCTACGAGCAGTACTTC. It is translated as CASSFGAYEQYF. The chain combines TRBV12-3 or TRBV12-4 with TRBJ2-3, with D possibly TRBD2 on 5 matching bases. The better agreement between TRBJ2-7 and the DNA end casts doubt on the J call. The CDR3 contains 12 residues.

The chain carries TRBV12-3 or TRBV12-4 and TRBJ2-1, with unresolved D. V dropped 6 bases and J dropped 6 bases, with 9 bases sitting between them. There are 12 residues in the CDR3. The CDR3 coding sequence is TGTGCCAGCAGCCGGTTGGGCAATGAGCAGTTCTTC. It specifies CASSRLGNEQFF.

This chain connects TRBV6-1 to TRBJ1-2; weak D call: TRBD1 (6 bases). CDR3 size: 16 residues. Germline V gene sequence: CDR1 MNHNS, CDR2 SASEGT. Deletions cut 7 bases from V and 3 bases from J, with 21 bases between. CDR3 bases: TGTGCCAGCATGCCGTCGGGGGGCCGGTGGGACTATGGCTACACCTTC. Amino acids: CASMPSGGRWDYGYTF.

Sample share makes this clonotype large (0.1 to 1%). V is TRBV6-5 and J is TRBJ1-3, with a weak D call TRBD1 (5 bases). There are 16 residues in the CDR3. Trimming took 4 bases from V and 0 from J, leaving 13 bases between them. The germline V gene encodes CDR1 MNHEY and CDR2 SVGAGI. The CDR3 coding sequence is TGTGCCAGCAGTTTAACCGGGACCTCCTCTGGAAACACCATATATTTT. It encodes CASSLTGTSSGNTIYF.

With respect to this clonotype: The junction departs from the called germline gene at one end, perhaps through a read error. The V gene is TRBV7-7, the J gene TRBJ2-1; no clear D gene. The assigned J gene may be wrong: the sequence end matches TRBJ2-5 better. The CDR3 loop spans 14 amino acids. Germline V CDR1 and CDR2: SSHAT, FNYEAQ (reference sequence). The CDR3 DNA reads TGTGCTAGCAGCTACGGACCGGCACGAGAGACCCAGTACTTC. This codes for CASSYGPARETQYF.

The chain joins TRBV6-5 to TRBJ2-6, with 8 bases that match TRBD1. Looked up from germline, CDR1 is MNHEY and CDR2 is SVGAGI. V was pared by 2 bases and J by 0 bases, with 9 bases of the junction left unmatched. The CDR3 loop spans 19 amino acids. CDR3 coding DNA: TGTGCCAGCAGTTACCGACAGGGGAAGAGTCTCTCTGGGGCCAACGTCCTGACTTTC. Residues: CASSYRQGKSLSGANVLTF.

The table lists this clonotype with a count of one. V gene TRBV6-1 combines with J gene TRBJ1-1; D is perhaps TRBD1 (5 bases). V was cut by 7 bases and J by 10 bases, with 19 bases left in between. The germline gives CDR1 MNHNS, CDR2 SASEGT. CDR3 length: 13 residues. CDR3 DNA: TGTGCCAGCAACAGGTGTTTTGACAATGGAGCTTTCTTT. It translates to CASNRCFDNGAFF.

Relative to its sample, this clonotype is medium-sized. The chain couples TRBV6-1 to TRBJ2-1; D uncertain. V was trimmed by 5 bases and J by 8 bases, leaving 13 bases between them. Germline lookup yields CDR1 MNHNS and CDR2 SASEGT. The CDR3 runs 13 residues. The DNA for the CDR3 is TGTGCCAGCAGTAAACAGTGGAGCGATGAGCAGTTCTTC. Protein product: CASSKQWSDEQFF.

V is TRBV10-3 and J is TRBJ1-5; 7 bases align to TRBD1. V shed 3 bases, J shed 6 bases, and the junction held 8 bases outside the gene matches. The germline V gene encodes CDR1 ENHRY and CDR2 SYGVKD. The CDR3 sequence is 15 residues long. The CDR3 spells CAISDRDRASQPQHF. The CDR3 nucleotides are TGTGCCATCAGTGACCGCGACAGGGCTAGTCAGCCCCAGCATTTT.